This TCR beta chain was retrieved from a study of cytomegalovirus exposure and HLA in healthy donors. Whole-study results and caveats: The availability of immune exposure information extended only to CMV serostatus. Earlier analysis yielded a pattern in which most TCR beta V segments were productive about 90% or about 30% of the time. Investigators reported about 160 TCR beta chains as tied to cytomegalovirus.

In regard to this clone: The antigen remains undetermined.

With 5 bases clipped from V and 7 bases from J, the junction kept 6 bases outside the gene matches. The germline gives CDR1 SGHTA, CDR2 FQGTGA. The CDR3 is made up of 15 amino acids. The PCR had 60 Vbeta and 13 Jbeta primers. The repertoire was sequenced with immunoSEQ multiplex PCR; TCRdb's copy has only in-frame clones and lacks some. This sample has over 80,000 clones; 55% to 75% occur once, and the top ten carry 15% to 20%. Unrecorded immune exposures were likely, despite nominal health at sampling. The clonotype comes from a woman in her late teens or twenties in good health and CMV-seropositive. The rearrangement uses TRBV7-3 and TRBJ2-1; 12 nucleotides line up with TRBD2. Sequenced input: PBMCs. The CDR3 spells CASSPPSGGANEQFF. CDR3 coding DNA: TGTGCCAGCAGCCCACCTAGCGGGGGGGCAAATGAGCAGTTCTTC. The full variable domain, rest sourced from reference TRBV7-3 and TRBJ2-1, is GAGVSQTPSNKVTEKGKYVELRCDPISGHTALYWYRQSLGQGPEFLIYFQGTGAADDSGLPNDRFFAVRPEGSVSTLKIQRTERGDSAVYLCASSPPSGGANEQFFGPGTRLTVL.